Listed below are T cell receptor beta chains from one sample, sequenced in a study of early T cells in non-severe SARS-CoV-2 infection. TCRdb itself ran the 5' RACE reads through MiXCR, one entry per CDR3 protein. This sample carries tens of thousands of distinct CDR3 sequences, less than 15% of them seen once, and the ten largest clones take 4.5%. The specimen was whole blood. The receptors come from an adult who was a healthcare worker with PCR-confirmed SARS-CoV-2 infection or an uninfected control (not recorded which). Each CDR3 is given with its conserved first and last residue. A D gene is named only where the DNA matches it firmly. Clone size is given for some rows only: seen once, a few or many times, or a class if the clone is expanded.

clone_size	d_call	v_call	j_call	cdr3_nt	cdr3_aa
.	.	TRBV2	TRBJ1-2	TGTGCCAGCGCGGCCGGGGACGGCTTTTATGGCTACACCTTC	CASAAGDGFYGYTF
many	.	TRBV6-5	TRBJ2-2	TGTGCCAGCAGTTCCCCCCGGGCAGGGACCACCGGGGAGCTGTTTTTT	CASSSPRAGTTGELFF
.	.	TRBV19	TRBJ2-5	TGTGCCAGTAGTATAGATGGAGCAGGGCAAGAGACCCAGTACTTC	CASSIDGAGQETQYF
many	TRBD1	TRBV7-2	TRBJ1-5	TGTGCCAGCACCCAGGGGCAGGGGGCCCAGCCCCAGCATTTT	CASTQGQGAQPQHF
few	.	TRBV20-1	TRBJ2-7	TGCAGTGCTAGAGGAACCGGGACTGGATCCTACGAGCAGTACTTC	CSARGTGTGSYEQYF
many	TRBD1	TRBV7-9	TRBJ2-2	TGTGCCAGCAGGCGCGTAGACAGGGACACCGGGGAGCTGTTTTTT	CASRRVDRDTGELFF
.	TRBD1	TRBV5-1	TRBJ2-3	TGCGCCAGCAGCATCGGACAGGGGCCTCCCACAGATACGCAGTATTTT	CASSIGQGPPTDTQYF
.	.	TRBV19	TRBJ1-2	TGTGCCAGTAGTATAGCAAGCGGGCAGGACCGTGGCTACACCTTC	CASSIASGQDRGYTF
.	.	TRBV29-1	TRBJ2-5	TGCAGCGCCCAGCCGTGGGGGTCAGAGACCCAGTACTTC	CSAQPWGSETQYF
.	.	TRBV20-1	TRBJ2-3	TGCAGTGCTCCAGGGATAGGAACAGATACGCAGTATTTT	CSAPGIGTDTQYF
many	.	TRBV27	TRBJ2-7	TGTGCCAGCAGAATGACTAGGGACTCCTACGAGCAGTACTTC	CASRMTRDSYEQYF
few	.	TRBV6-1	TRBJ1-5	TGTGCCAGCAGGTTCTCATGGGGTGATAGCAATCAGCCCCAGCATTTT	CASRFSWGDSNQPQHF
few	TRBD1	TRBV6-6	TRBJ1-3	TGTGCCAGCACCGGAAAAACAGGGGACACTGGAAACACCATATATTTT	CASTGKTGDTGNTIYF
few	.	TRBV12-5	TRBJ2-7	TGTGCTAGTCAAGGGGGAACCTACGAGCAGTACTTC	CASQGGTYEQYF
.	.	TRBV5-1	TRBJ2-7	TGCGCCAGCAGTTCCACGGTGGACAGCCCCTACGAGCAGTACTTC	CASSSTVDSPYEQYF
.	.	TRBV12-3/TRBV12-4	TRBJ2-1	TGTGCCAGCAGTTATAGCCCCCCGTCCCATGAGCAGTTCTTC	CASSYSPPSHEQFF
many	.	TRBV6-1	TRBJ1-1	TGTGCCACCCCACCCGAATTGGGTAAAGACACTGAAGCTTTCTTT	CATPPELGKDTEAFF
few	TRBD2	TRBV7-9	TRBJ2-7	TGTGCCAGCAGCACGGGACTAGACTACGAGCAGTACTTC	CASSTGLDYEQYF
.	TRBD2	TRBV20-1	TRBJ2-5	TGCAGTGCTAGAGCGACTAGCGGGGACGATGGTGAGACCCAGTACTTC	CSARATSGDDGETQYF
.	TRBD2	TRBV6-5	TRBJ2-5	TGTGCCAGCAGTTACTCGACTAGCGGGGGGCAAGAGACCCAGTACTTC	CASSYSTSGGQETQYF
many	TRBD1	TRBV12-3/TRBV12-4	TRBJ2-7	TGTGCCAGCAGCAAGGGGACAGTGTCCTACGAGCAGTACTTC	CASSKGTVSYEQYF
few	.	TRBV2	TRBJ1-5	TGTGCCAGCAGTGGGGGACGAAACAATCAGCCCCAGCATTTT	CASSGGRNNQPQHF
many	TRBD2	TRBV27	TRBJ2-3	TGTGCCAGCAGTCCGGGACTAGCGAGCACAGATACGCAGTATTTT	CASSPGLASTDTQYF
many	.	TRBV9	TRBJ2-5	TGTGCCAGCAGCGTGGGCGGCAGGGTTCTTGAGACCCAGTACTTC	CASSVGGRVLETQYF
many	TRBD2	TRBV10-3	TRBJ2-7	TGTGCCATCAGTGAGTCGGAATTAGCGGGAGGAGGGGTCCGTACCTACGAGCAGTACTTC	CAISESELAGGGVRTYEQYF
medium-sized	.	TRBV20-1	TRBJ2-5	TGCAGTGCTAGGGCCGGGGAGCACCAAGAGACCCAGTACTTC	CSARAGEHQETQYF
few	TRBD1	TRBV18	TRBJ2-2	TGTGCCAGCTCACCTTCTCTGCCGGGACAGGGAGGCACCGGGGAGCTGTTTTTT	CASSPSLPGQGGTGELFF
.	.	TRBV12-5	TRBJ2-1	TGTGCTAGTGGTAGCGGGCCTTACAATGAGCAGTTCTTC	CASGSGPYNEQFF
many	.	TRBV5-1	TRBJ2-7	TGCGCCAGCAGCCCGGCCAACCCTTTGACCTACGAGCAGTACTTC	CASSPANPLTYEQYF
many	TRBD1	TRBV11-3	TRBJ2-5	TGTGCCAGCAGCTTTTATGTTATTACAGGGGGAGAGACCCAGTACTTC	CASSFYVITGGETQYF
few	.	TRBV7-6	TRBJ1-5	TGTGCCAGCAGCTTAACTGAGAATCAGCCCCAGCATTTT	CASSLTENQPQHF
few	TRBD1	TRBV5-1	TRBJ2-6	TGCGCCAGCAGCTTATCGACAGGGTACGCCGGGGCCAACGTCCTGACTTTC	CASSLSTGYAGANVLTF
many	TRBD1	TRBV6-2/TRBV6-3	TRBJ1-5	TGTGCCAGCAGATCCCGACAGGGAGGCAATCAGCCCCAGCATTTT	CASRSRQGGNQPQHF
many	TRBD1	TRBV6-6	TRBJ1-5	TGTGCCAGCAGTTCCGAGGGGGCTGGCAATCAGCCCCAGCATTTT	CASSSEGAGNQPQHF
few	.	TRBV7-9	TRBJ2-1	TGTGCCAGCAGCTTAGTAGAAGTAAAGGAGCAGTTCTTC	CASSLVEVKEQFF
.	TRBD2	TRBV2	TRBJ2-3	TGTGCCAGCAGCGCAAGACTAGCGGGGGCCTTCACAGATACGCAGTATTTT	CASSARLAGAFTDTQYF
few	.	TRBV3-1	TRBJ1-1	TGTGCCAGCAGCCAACGACAGAAGGGGACTGAAGCTTTCTTT	CASSQRQKGTEAFF
few	.	TRBV18	TRBJ2-2	TGTGCCAGCTCACCTTCAGGTTCGACCGGGGAGCTGTTTTTT	CASSPSGSTGELFF
many	.	TRBV5-1	TRBJ2-3	TGCGCCAGCAGCCCCGGACTGTTCACAGATACGCAGTATTTT	CASSPGLFTDTQYF
.	TRBD1	TRBV5-5	TRBJ1-6	TGTGCCAGCAGCTTCCGGGACAGGGACTCACCCCTCCACTTT	CASSFRDRDSPLHF
many	.	TRBV2	TRBJ2-6	TGTGCCAGCAAAGCTGCTTCCTCTGGGGCCAACGTCCTGACTTTC	CASKAASSGANVLTF
many	TRBD2	TRBV5-1	TRBJ2-3	TGCGCCAGCAGCTTGCTAGCGGGGGCCACAGATACGCAGTATTTT	CASSLLAGATDTQYF
many	.	TRBV29-1	TRBJ2-4	TGCAGCGTTGGATTGCAGGGAGGCAACATTCAGTACTTC	CSVGLQGGNIQYF
few	.	TRBV29-1	TRBJ1-2	TGCAGCGTGTGGGACTATGGCTACACCTTC	CSVWDYGYTF
.	.	TRBV6-5	TRBJ2-4	TGTGCCAGCAGTTCGGGCGGAGGGCCAGAAAACATTCAGTACTTC	CASSSGGGPENIQYF
.	TRBD2	TRBV4-1	TRBJ2-7	TGCGCCAGCAGCCCATGGACTAGCGGGACCTACGAGCAGTACTTC	CASSPWTSGTYEQYF
few	.	TRBV7-8	TRBJ2-3	TGTGCCAGCAGCCTCCGGGACGAATTCACAGATACGCAGTATTTT	CASSLRDEFTDTQYF